Following are 5 T cell receptor beta chains from one sample sequenced in a study of blood T cell repertoires in COVID-19. The assay was immunoSEQ multiplex PCR, and TCRdb's table has in-frame clones only and misses some. The sample records around 110,000 clones, less than 85% being singletons. The material sequenced was peripheral blood. The receptor source for this set is a man between 25 and 39 years old with acute or convalescent COVID-19.

This chain connects TRBV7-9 to TRBJ2-1; 9 bases map to TRBD2. The CDR3 is 13 amino acids. Germline trimming cut 11 bases from V and 6 bases from J; bases unmatched to any gene: 8. The germline CDR1 and CDR2 sequences are SEHNR and FQNEAQ (reference sequence). The CDR3 sequence is CASVAGAANEQFF. As DNA, the CDR3 is TGTGCCTCAGTAGCGGGAGCTGCCAATGAGCAGTTCTTC.

The genes are TRBV7-3 and TRBJ2-2; 8 bases fit TRBD1. The CDR3 sequence is 15 residues long. J gave up 6 bases and V 3 bases, and 6 bases lay outside the gene matches. Germline V gene data show CDR1 as SGHTA and CDR2 as FQGTGA. CDR3 amino acids: CASSLAGGASGELFF. The CDR3 nucleotides are TGTGCCAGCAGCTTGGCAGGGGGCGCGTCCGGGGAGCTGTTTTTT.

Note on this clone: Other DNA variants within this sample encode the same CDR3. The J gene is TRBJ2-3, the V gene TRBV24-1, with 7 bases identical to TRBD2. V shed 4 bases, J shed 1 base, and the junction held 1 base outside the gene matches. Per germline, CDR1 KGHDR and CDR2 SFDVKD. The CDR3 consists of 14 residues. CDR3 loop: CATSDRGGTDTQYF. In nucleotides, the CDR3 is TGTGCCACCAGTGACCGGGGGGGCACAGATACGCAGTATTTT.

The chain employs TRBV30 and TRBJ1-2, with D possibly being TRBD1 (6 bases). Trimming cost V 1 base and J 8 bases, with 11 bases left between them. Germline lookup yields CDR1 GTSNPN and CDR2 SVGIG (reference sequence). This CDR3 has 12 amino acids. The CDR3 here is CAWSGTGTGYTF. CDR3 nucleotide sequence: TGTGCCTGGAGTGGTACAGGGACGGGCTACACCTTC.

This chain uses TRBV11-2 with TRBJ2-5; 9 nucleotides align to TRBD1. The CDR3 consists of 16 residues. The germline V gene encodes CDR1 SGHAT and CDR2 FQNNGV. V lost 4 bases and J lost 5; bases outside the gene matches: 11. The CDR3, as DNA: TGTGCCAGCAGCTGGGGGCCTACAGGGGGCGAGGAGACCCAGTACTTC. This codes for CASSWGPTGGEETQYF.